This is a list of T cell receptor beta chains from one sample in a study of T-cell memory formation after mild COVID-19. From the 5' RACE reads, TCRdb called clonotypes with MiXCR, one entry per CDR3 protein. Among 350,000 to 400,000 distinct CDR3 sequences listed, over 20% were seen once. Sequencing was performed on PBMCs or a T cell subset sorted from them (not recorded which). The receptors derive from an adult woman who had mild COVID-19 (a few samples of this study predate the infection). Cell type and time point are not known. Both conserved end residues are part of each CDR3. Fields, in order: D gene, clone size, J gene, V gene, CDR3 protein, CDR3 DNA. A D gene is named only where the DNA matches it firmly. The size field is filled for only some rows; it gives once, few, many or a size class.

>-|-|TRBJ2-2|TRBV12-3/TRBV12-4
CASSPQIANTGELFF
TGTGCCAGCAGTCCCCAGATAGCGAACACCGGGGAGCTGTTTTTT
>-|few|TRBJ1-2|TRBV14
CASSQTRGLYGYTF
TGTGCCAGCAGCCAAACTCGGGGGCTCTATGGCTACACCTTC
>TRBD2|few|TRBJ2-1|TRBV12-3/TRBV12-4
CASRSLTGTSVVF
TGTGCCAGCAGATCACTGACCGGGACTAGCGTTGTGTTC
>TRBD1|-|TRBJ2-7|TRBV18
CASSPLGTDEQYF
TGTGCCAGCTCACCACTAGGGACAGACGAGCAGTACTTC
>-|-|TRBJ2-6|TRBV5-1
CASSHGGTALSGANVLTF
TGCGCCAGCAGCCACGGCGGGACAGCTCTCTCTGGGGCCAACGTCCTGACTTTC
>-|-|TRBJ1-6|TRBV28
CASSSGHSPLHF
TGTGCCAGCAGCTCAGGGCATTCACCCCTCCACTTT
>-|few|TRBJ2-3|TRBV2
CASSGAAQDTQYF
TGTGCCAGCAGTGGGGCAGCTCAAGATACGCAGTATTTT
>-|few|TRBJ2-3|TRBV7-9
CASSLMSDTQYF
TGTGCCAGCAGCTTAATGTCGGATACGCAGTATTTT
>-|-|TRBJ1-5|TRBV3-1
CASSQDAGPQPQHF
TGTGCCAGCAGCCAAGATGCAGGGCCCCAGCCCCAGCATTTT
>TRBD1|-|TRBJ2-1|TRBV6-6
CASRITGTGNNEQFF
TGTGCCAGCAGAATAACCGGGACAGGGAACAATGAGCAGTTCTTC
>-|-|TRBJ2-1|TRBV29-1
CSGLQHNEQFF
TGCAGCGGTCTCCAGCACAATGAGCAGTTCTTC
>-|-|TRBJ2-2|TRBV29-1
CGLPFVNTGELFF
TGCGGTCTACCCTTTGTGAACACCGGGGAGCTGTTTTTT
>-|few|TRBJ2-2|TRBV12-3/TRBV12-4
CASSGTHGVNTGELFF
TGTGCCAGCAGTGGGACCCACGGGGTGAACACCGGGGAGCTGTTTTTT
>-|-|TRBJ2-5|TRBV30
CAWRSNPSRTQYF
TGTGCCTGGAGAAGTAACCCGTCTCGGACCCAGTACTTC
>-|few|TRBJ1-5|TRBV30
CAWSRDPNQPQHF
TGTGCCTGGAGTAGGGACCCCAATCAGCCCCAGCATTTT
>-|few|TRBJ2-7|TRBV27
CASSPNFAPYEQYF
TGTGCCAGCAGTCCAAACTTCGCACCCTACGAGCAGTACTTC
>-|-|TRBJ1-4|TRBV12-3/TRBV12-4
CASELNAGRFF
TGTGCCAGTGAACTCAATGCGGGACGGTTTTTT
>-|-|TRBJ2-7|TRBV20-1
CSAYYSGTLNYEQYF
TGCAGTGCTTACTACTCAGGAACTCTTAACTACGAGCAGTACTTC
>TRBD2|few|TRBJ2-1|TRBV29-1
CSAGLAGNNEQFF
TGCAGCGCCGGACTAGCGGGAAACAATGAGCAGTTCTTC
>TRBD1|many|TRBJ2-6|TRBV5-6
CASTFPGQHYSGANVLTF
TGTGCCAGCACCTTTCCGGGACAGCACTACTCTGGGGCCAACGTCCTGACTTTC
>-|-|TRBJ1-2|TRBV5-4
CASSLDGDYGYTF
TGTGCCAGCAGCTTGGATGGGGACTATGGCTACACCTTC
>-|few|TRBJ2-1|TRBV9
CASSVQGNEQFF
TGTGCCAGCAGCGTCCAGGGTAATGAGCAGTTCTTC
>TRBD1|few|TRBJ2-1|TRBV5-4
CASRADRGQYNEQFF
TGTGCCAGCAGAGCCGACAGGGGGCAGTACAATGAGCAGTTCTTC
>-|many|TRBJ2-5|TRBV7-9
CASSLFLDGETQYF
TGTGCCAGCAGCTTATTTCTCGACGGGGAGACCCAGTACTTC
>-|-|TRBJ1-2|TRBV12-3/TRBV12-4
CASSSQNRGVAGYTF
TGTGCCAGCAGCTCTCAAAACAGAGGGGTGGCTGGCTACACCTTC
>-|-|TRBJ2-5|TRBV7-2
CASSLSIKETQYF
TGTGCCAGCAGCTTATCCATTAAAGAGACCCAGTACTTC
>-|-|TRBJ1-2|TRBV7-9
CASSPVGVNYGYTF
TGTGCCAGCAGCCCCGTGGGGGTAAACTATGGCTACACCTTC
>-|-|TRBJ2-7|TRBV7-9
CASSLGVTPHEQYF
TGTGCCAGCAGCTTAGGGGTGACCCCCCACGAGCAGTACTTC
>-|few|TRBJ2-1|TRBV2
CASSEGSSFNEQFF
TGTGCCAGCAGTGAAGGGAGTTCTTTCAATGAGCAGTTCTTC
>-|-|TRBJ1-1|TRBV11-2
CASSPAPRGTEAFF
TGTGCCAGCAGCCCCGCCCCGAGAGGGACTGAAGCTTTCTTT
>-|-|TRBJ1-1|TRBV7-2
CASRVQKGNTEAFF
TGTGCCAGCAGGGTACAGAAAGGGAACACTGAAGCTTTCTTT
>TRBD2|few|TRBJ2-1|TRBV20-1
CSARDSGTSGADEQFF
TGCAGTGCTAGAGATTCCGGGACTAGCGGGGCGGATGAGCAGTTCTTC
>TRBD2|-|TRBJ2-7|TRBV20-1
CSAQAGGGYEQYF
TGCAGTGCTCAAGCGGGAGGGGGCTACGAGCAGTACTTC
>TRBD2|few|TRBJ2-3|TRBV5-1
CASSLGTSVRDTQYF
TGCGCCAGCAGCTTGGGGACTAGCGTCCGGGATACGCAGTATTTT
>TRBD2|many|TRBJ2-5|TRBV5-1
CASSLGSGGGQETQYF
TGCGCCAGCAGCTTGGGCTCCGGGGGGGGTCAAGAGACCCAGTACTTC
>TRBD2|-|TRBJ2-5|TRBV2
CASSRLAGEWQETQYF
TGTGCCAGCAGTCGACTAGCGGGAGAGTGGCAAGAGACCCAGTACTTC
>-|few|TRBJ2-2|TRBV20-1
CSARRNTGELFF
TGCAGTGCCCGGCGGAACACCGGGGAGCTGTTTTTT
>-|few|TRBJ2-5|TRBV5-1
CASSLTPGTQYF
TGCGCCAGCAGCTTGACGCCGGGGACCCAGTACTTC
>-|few|TRBJ2-5|TRBV5-1
CASSESQETQYF
TGCGCCAGCAGCGAGAGCCAAGAGACCCAGTACTTC
>-|-|TRBJ2-1|TRBV29-1
CSVVMSLSRTTNEQFF
TGCAGCGTTGTGATGTCGCTTTCGAGAACGACTAATGAGCAGTTCTTC
>-|few|TRBJ1-1|TRBV10-3
CAIVGGVNTEAFF
TGTGCCATCGTAGGAGGGGTGAACACTGAAGCTTTCTTT
>TRBD2|many|TRBJ2-5|TRBV29-1
CSVVPAGAGETQYF
TGCAGCGTTGTTCCAGCGGGAGCGGGGGAGACCCAGTACTTC